These 7 T cell receptor beta chains were sequenced from one sample in a study of response to subunit inactivated influenza vaccine. TCRdb called the RT-PCR reads again in MiXCR, with one record for every CDR3 protein. The table lists approximately 250,000 distinct CDR3 sequences, more than 9% of them singletons. The material sequenced was non-naive T cells sorted from PBMCs, taken roughly 15 days before vaccination. These receptors originate from a man aged 50 to 59 who received an inactivated influenza vaccine.

The chain joins TRBV5-6 to TRBJ2-7; 10 bases line up with TRBD2. CDR3 size: 17 residues. V was pared by 3 bases and J by 6 bases, with 15 bases of the junction left unmatched. Germline loops: CDR1 SGHDT, CDR2 YYEEEE. CDR3 bases: TGTGCCAGCAGCTGGGGGTCAGGTTTCAGCGGGAGGGCCGAGCAGTACTTC. The encoded protein is CASSWGSGFSGRAEQYF.

This clonotype was seen a few times. The J gene is TRBJ1-5, the V gene TRBV15; D uncertain. V was shortened by 0 bases and J by 6 bases, with 12 bases between the two germline ends. The CDR3 sequence is 15 residues long. The germline CDR1 and CDR2 sequences are LNHNV and YYDKDF (reference sequence). The CDR3 region is CATSRDITESQPQHF. The CDR3 bases are TGTGCCACCAGCAGAGATATAACAGAAAGTCAGCCCCAGCATTTT. The full variable domain, completed using reference TRBV15 and TRBJ1-5, is DAMVIQNPRYQVTQFGKPVTLSCSQTLNHNVMYWYQQKSSQAPKLLFHYYDKDFNNEADTPDNFQSRRPNTSFCFLDIRSPGLGDTAMYLCATSRDITESQPQHFGDGTRLSIL.

This clonotype was found many times. CDR3: CASTRLAGRETQYF. CDR3 DNA: TGTGCCAGCACCCGCCTAGCGGGACGGGAGACCCAGTACTTC. The chain joins TRBV7-2 to TRBJ2-5, with 9 bases fitting TRBD2. The germline V gene has CDR1 SGHTA and CDR2 FQGNSA. The V segment lost 7 bases and the J segment 5 bases; nucleotides outside the gene matches: 8. The CDR3 runs to 14 residues.

This sequence joins TRBV7-2 and TRBJ2-2, with a weak D call TRBD1 (5 bases). The germline V gene has CDR1 SGHTA and CDR2 FQGNSA. Deletions cut 5 bases from V and 4 bases from J, with 11 bases between. This CDR3 comprises 14 residues. CDR3 sequence reads: CASSGIQGTGELFF. DNA of the CDR3: TGTGCCAGCAGCGGGATCCAGGGCACCGGGGAGCTGTTTTTT.

In its sample, this clonotype was seen many times. J is TRBJ2-3 and V is TRBV6-1; D remains ambiguous. CDR3 length equals 16 residues. V was trimmed by 2 bases and J by 5 bases, leaving 17 bases between them. Germline V gene lookup returns CDR1 MNHNS and CDR2 SASEGT. CDR3 bases: TGTGCCAGCAGTGAATTTTGGGCTGGGAATGTAGATACGCAGTATTTT. As protein: CASSEFWAGNVDTQYF.

The chain recombines TRBV4-3 with TRBJ2-5, with a weak D call TRBD1 (5 bases). The germline CDR1 and CDR2 sequences are LGHNA and YSLEER. The V and J ends lost 0 bases and 5 bases respectively, with 13 bases between them. The CDR3 has 15 residues. The CDR3 DNA is TGCGCCAGCAGCCAAGATCTGGGGCTGCGGGAGACCCAGTACTTC. Protein: CASSQDLGLRETQYF.

There are a few counts of this clonotype. The V call is TRBV20-1, the J call TRBJ2-5; the match to TRBD2 covers 11 bases. The V gene end was trimmed by 7 bases and the J gene end by 4 bases; junction bases not matched to a gene: 11. This CDR3 is built from 15 residues. The germline CDR1 and CDR2 sequences are DFQATT and SNEGSKA (reference sequence). The CDR3 is CSVAGLAELLETQYF. The CDR3 bases are TGCAGTGTCGCGGGACTAGCGGAACTTTTAGAGACCCAGTACTTC.